This T cell receptor beta chain came from a study of blood T cell repertoires in COVID-19. Study-wide background: Spain, Italy and the United States supplied samples that represented acute and convalescent COVID-19. T cells, B-cell-depleted T cells, or PBMCs supplied cDNA or gDNA.

The CDR3 covers 13 residues. In germline, CDR1 is DFQATT, CDR2 SNEGSKA (reference sequence). The ends lost 3 bases at V and 6 bases at J; junction bases unmatched: 5. Original data processing: Estimates of nucleated cell counts were drawn from the amplification of reference gene primers. Data came from immunoSEQ multiplex PCR; TCRdb stores just in-frame clones and leaves some out. V and J calls and clone size are copied from that table; D and trimming were computed from the DNA. The table shows roughly 250,000 clones, with roughly 79% occurring only once. The sample consisted of peripheral blood. The chain uses TRBV20-1 and TRBJ2-3; 8 nucleotides line up with TRBD2. The source is a woman aged 55-70 years with active or convalescent COVID-19. CDR3: CSASPRLADTQYF. DNA of the CDR3: TGCAGTGCTAGTCCCCGACTAGCGGATACGCAGTATTTT.